The 27 T cell receptor beta chains listed next were all sequenced from one sample in a study of cytomegalovirus exposure and HLA in healthy donors. A multiplex PCR was run with 60 Vbeta primers and 13 Jbeta primers. The table came from immunoSEQ multiplex PCR; TCRdb's copy has only in-frame clones and leaves some out. The repertoire holds 150,000 to 200,000 clones, about three quarters seen once, with 5.7% in the top ten. The sequenced sample consisted of PBMCs. The receptors were gathered from a man between 35 and 55 years old in good health and CMV-seronegative.

This sequence joins TRBV19 and TRBJ1-1, with D unclear. Germline V gene sequence: CDR1 LNHDA, CDR2 SQIVND (reference sequence). The V gene lost 3 bases and the J gene lost 0 bases, with 8 bases spanning the gap. The CDR3 spans 14 residues. The CDR3 loop reads CASSMVTVNTEAFF. The CDR3 DNA reads as TGTGCCAGTAGTATGGTTACGGTGAACACTGAAGCTTTCTTT.

V is TRBV5-6 and J is TRBJ2-1; TRBD2 matches 11 bases. Germline CDR1 and CDR2: SGHDT and YYEEEE. The V gene end was trimmed by 4 bases and the J gene end by 7 bases; junction bases not matched to a gene: 16. The CDR3 covers 18 residues. CDR3: CASSPLGILAGVWNEQFF. The CDR3 nucleotides read TGTGCCAGCAGCCCCCTGGGCATACTAGCGGGAGTTTGGAATGAGCAGTTCTTC.

This clone has more than one count but fewer than ten. Other DNA sequences in this sample translate to the same CDR3. This chain joins TRBV6-1 and TRBJ2-2; maybe TRBD2 (5 bases). The V end was cut by 6 bases, the J end by 3 bases, with 14 bases between. This CDR3 is 15 amino acids long. CDR1 is MNHNS, CDR2 SASEGT, per germline. The CDR3 DNA is TGTGCCAGCAGGAGGGCACCCGCCGACACCGGGGAGCTGTTTTTT. It encodes CASRRAPADTGELFF.

This clone was counted a single time. This rearrangement joins TRBV6-1 to TRBJ1-1, with D possibly being TRBD1 (5 bases). CDR3 length: 13 amino acids. The V end was cut by 4 bases, the J end by 5 bases, with 11 bases between. The germline CDR1 and CDR2 sequences are MNHNS and SASEGT. CDR3 protein: CASSVLGGTEAFF. Written as DNA, the CDR3 is TGTGCCAGCAGTGTTTTGGGGGGGACTGAAGCTTTCTTT.

The J gene is TRBJ2-1, the V gene TRBV27; 8 nucleotides line up with TRBD2. The germline V gene has CDR1 MNHEY and CDR2 SMNVEV (reference sequence). The CDR3 is made up of 12 amino acids. V shed 6 bases, J shed 10 bases, and the junction held 5 bases outside the gene matches. The CDR3 reads CASRREAGEQFF. The DNA for the CDR3 is TGTGCCAGCAGGCGGGAGGCCGGGGAGCAGTTCTTC.

In DNA form, the CDR3 reads TGTGCTGGGGGGTCGAATTCACCCCTCCACTTT. Translating it yields CAGGSNSPLHF. This chain uses TRBV7-2 with TRBJ1-6, with a weak D call TRBD1 (5 bases). The length of the CDR3 is 11 residues. Germline V gives CDR1 SGHTA, CDR2 FQGNSA. Based on the CDR3 plus reference TRBV7-2 and TRBJ1-6, the full variable domain is GAGVSQSPSNKVTEKGKDVELRCDPISGHTALYWYRQSLGQGLEFLIYFQGNSAPDKSGLPSDRFSAERTGGSVSTLTIQRTQQEDSAVYLCAGGSNSPLHFGNGTRLTVT.

V and J are TRBV11-2 and TRBJ2-7; no clear D. The V end lost 4 bases, the J end lost 4 bases, and 5 bases lay between the germline ends. This CDR3 spans 11 amino acids. Germline V gene sequence: CDR1 SGHAT, CDR2 FQNNGV. CDR3 protein: CASSYIYEQYF. CDR3 DNA: TGTGCCAGCAGCTACATATACGAGCAGTACTTC.

The rearrangement uses TRBV27 and TRBJ1-1; D might be TRBD1 (5 bases). Germline V CDR1 and CDR2: MNHEY, SMNVEV (reference sequence). V dropped 4 bases and J dropped 1 base, with 10 bases sitting between them. The CDR3 runs 14 residues. In DNA form, the CDR3 reads TGTGCCAGCAGTTCAGAGACAGAGAACACTGAAGCTTTCTTT. Translation: CASSSETENTEAFF.

About this clone: This specimen includes other DNA sequences encoding the same CDR3. The V call is TRBV6-1, the J call TRBJ1-2; D might be TRBD1 (5 bases). The CDR3 contains 16 residues. Per germline, CDR1 MNHNS and CDR2 SASEGT. With 3 bases removed from V and 3 bases from J, the gap between germline ends came to 17 bases. CDR3 protein: CASSEGSGGGYYGYTF. The DNA of the CDR3 is TGTGCCAGCAGTGAGGGAAGTGGGGGGGGATACTATGGCTACACCTTC.

In this sample, this clone turned up a few times. V usage is TRBV6-6 and J usage is TRBJ2-3, with D perhaps matching TRBD2 (5 bases). CDR3 length equals 12 residues. V lost 4 bases and J 6 bases, leaving 8 bases between the germline ends. Germline V gene data show CDR1 as MNHNY and CDR2 as SVGAGI (reference sequence). CDR3 protein: CASSLEGDTQYF. The CDR3 DNA is TGTGCCAGCAGTTTAGAGGGTGATACGCAGTATTTT.

This chain links TRBV19 with TRBJ1-5; possible D gene TRBD1, 6 bases. CDR1 and CDR2 (germline): LNHDA, SQIVND (reference sequence). Between the trimmed V and J ends, which lost 7 bases and 7 bases, there was a span of 11 bases. This CDR3 is built from 12 residues. In DNA, the CDR3 is TGTGCCAGTAAGGGGGTTTGGCAGCCCCAGCATTTT. Translating gives CASKGVWQPQHF.

The chain has TRBV4-1 and TRBJ2-5, with D perhaps matching TRBD2 (5 bases). Germline-derived CDR1 and CDR2 are MGHRA and YSYEKL. CDR3 size: 15 residues. V was trimmed by 5 bases and J by 2 bases, leaving 15 bases between them. The CDR3 nucleotides are TGCGCCAGCAGCTCAGAGGGCGGCGGACAAGAGACCCAGTACTTC. Its protein is CASSSEGGGQETQYF.

The genes are TRBV29-1 and TRBJ2-7, with a weak D call TRBD2 (6 bases). CDR3 length: 14 residues. The germline V gene has CDR1 SQVTM and CDR2 ANQGSEA. The germline V and J ends were trimmed by 7 bases and 0 bases, with 16 bases remaining between them. CDR3 DNA: TGCAGCGCCGGGGGAGCCAGGAGCTCCTACGAGCAGTACTTC. Encoded protein: CSAGGARSSYEQYF.

The gene calls are TRBV30 and TRBJ2-1; TRBD2 matches 9 bases. After removal of 8 bases from V and 7 bases from J, the junction contained 3 bases not matched to a gene. The CDR3 is made up of 11 amino acids. From germline, CDR1 is GTSNPN and CDR2 SVGIG (reference sequence). The CDR3 sequence is CALAGKNEQFF. In DNA form, the CDR3 reads TGTGCCCTAGCGGGGAAGAATGAGCAGTTCTTC.

This clone was picked up a small number of times. The chain combines TRBV5-1 with TRBJ2-1; D gene unclear. Germline V lookup: CDR1 SGHRS, CDR2 YFSETQ. This CDR3 has 14 amino acids. Trimming took 0 bases from V and 5 from J, leaving 9 bases between them. This chain's CDR3 is CASSLAGEDNEQFF. The CDR3 DNA reads as TGCGCCAGCAGCTTGGCCGGAGAAGACAATGAGCAGTTCTTC.

This clone was counted a few times. V is TRBV7-9 and J is TRBJ2-3, with a weak D call TRBD2 (5 bases). This CDR3 is built from 15 residues. CDR1 is SEHNR and CDR2 is FQNEAQ in the germline V gene (reference sequence). Trimming took off 1 base at V and 1 base at J, with 9 bases between the two ends. The CDR3 region has the DNA TGTGCCAGCAGCTTAGAAAGCGGCCGCACAGATACGCAGTATTTT. Translating gives CASSLESGRTDTQYF.

The rearrangement joins TRBV5-5 to TRBJ2-2; D perhaps matches TRBD1 (7 bases). CDR3 length: 17 residues. V lost 4 bases and J 3 bases, leaving 19 bases between the germline ends. Germline V CDR1 and CDR2: SGHKS, YYEKEE (reference sequence). In nucleotides, the CDR3 is TGTGCCAGCAGCCCCCTCGGGGGCAGGGGGGACACCGGGGAGCTGTTTTTT. It codes for CASSPLGGRGDTGELFF.

This rearrangement joins TRBV7-2 to TRBJ2-1, with D perhaps matching TRBD2 (6 bases). This CDR3 contains 15 residues. CDR1 and CDR2 from the germline V gene are SGHTA and FQGNSA. Deletions cut 5 bases from V and 9 bases from J, with 20 bases between. CDR3 nucleotide sequence: TGTGCCAGCAGCCCAGCCGGGAGATCGGGGAGTGAGCAGTTCTTC. Protein: CASSPAGRSGSEQFF.

The chain has TRBV19 and TRBJ1-5; TRBD1 might be the D (6 bases). This CDR3 is built from 16 residues. The ends were cut back, 8 bases at V and 2 bases at J, with 19 bases in the middle. Germline loops: CDR1 LNHDA, CDR2 SQIVND (reference sequence). The CDR3 loop reads CASSGGLGSGNQPQHF. CDR3 in DNA: TGTGCCAGTTCGGGGGGGCTTGGGTCAGGCAATCAGCCCCAGCATTTT.

The V gene is TRBV6-5, the J gene TRBJ1-4; D might be TRBD1 (5 bases). CDR1 and CDR2 from the germline V gene are MNHEY and SVGAGI. Trimming stripped 6 bases from V and 2 bases from J, with 13 bases between. The length of the CDR3 is 15 residues. The DNA for the CDR3 is TGTGCCAGCAGATTTACCCCAGGGACTAATGAAAAACTGTTTTTT. This sequence encodes CASRFTPGTNEKLFF.

The table lists this clone with a count of one. The V and J genes are TRBV5-1 and TRBJ2-5; D is possibly TRBD1 (6 bases). The DNA end lines up better with TRBJ2-7; the J call may be wrong. CDR1 SGHRS and CDR2 YFSETQ come from the germline V gene. This CDR3 is built from 13 residues. This chain's CDR3 is CASSWAGDLEQYF. CDR3 nucleotides: TGCGCCAGCAGCTGGGCAGGGGATCTCGAGCAGTACTTC.

This clone appeared a few times. This chain connects TRBV9 to TRBJ2-1, with 11 nucleotides matching TRBD1. The CDR3 extends over 19 amino acids. Germline CDR1 reads SGDLS; CDR2 reads YYNGEE. V was clipped by 5 bases and J by 0 bases; unmatched bases: 13. The CDR3 loop is CASSLLGTGGSSSYNEQFF. The CDR3, as DNA: TGTGCCAGCAGTTTACTCGGGACAGGGGGGTCGAGCTCCTACAATGAGCAGTTCTTC.

The chain employs TRBV6-1 and TRBJ1-2, with 8 bases fitting TRBD1. CDR1 MNHNS and CDR2 SASEGT come from the germline V gene. The CDR3 spans 12 residues. V shed 8 bases and J 5 bases; nucleotides not matched to a gene: 4. Here the CDR3 reads CASGDRQYGYTF. CDR3 nucleotide sequence: TGTGCCAGCGGGGACAGGCAATATGGCTACACCTTC.

The chain couples TRBV6-4 to TRBJ1-1, with 8 positions matching TRBD1. The V segment lost 3 bases and the J segment 1 base; nucleotides outside the gene matches: 1. Germline CDR1 reads MRHNA; CDR2 reads SNTAGT. The length of the CDR3 is 14 residues. For the CDR3, the DNA is TGTGCCAGCAGTGAGACAGGGGAGAACACTGAAGCTTTCTTT. It translates to CASSETGENTEAFF.

Details on this clone: Other DNA sequences from this sample encode an identical CDR3 as well. V is TRBV25-1 and J is TRBJ1-4; 8 nucleotides agree with TRBD1. From germline, CDR1 is MGHDK and CDR2 SYGVNS. V lost 3 bases, J lost 8 bases, and 8 bases stayed unmatched. CDR3 length: 15 residues. In DNA, the CDR3 is TGTGCCAGCAGTGATCCCGCAGGGGGCGGGGAAAAACTGTTTTTT. The encoded protein is CASSDPAGGGEKLFF.

The J gene is TRBJ1-3, the V gene TRBV5-1; 10 bases map to TRBD1. V dropped 4 bases and J dropped 2; count of bases not matched to a gene: 3. The CDR3 runs 15 residues. From germline, CDR1 is SGHRS and CDR2 YFSETQ. CDR3: CASSPGTGAGNTIYF. In DNA form, the CDR3 reads TGCGCCAGCAGCCCAGGGACAGGGGCTGGAAACACCATATATTTT.

This clone appeared once. This chain links TRBV11-2 with TRBJ2-7; D is unclear. The CDR3 extends over 14 amino acids. CDR1 SGHAT and CDR2 FQNNGV come from the germline V gene. The ends were cut back, 1 base at V and 3 bases at J, with 10 bases in the middle. CDR3 residues: CASSLGWQYYEQYF. The CDR3 nucleotides are TGTGCCAGCAGCTTAGGGTGGCAGTACTACGAGCAGTACTTC.